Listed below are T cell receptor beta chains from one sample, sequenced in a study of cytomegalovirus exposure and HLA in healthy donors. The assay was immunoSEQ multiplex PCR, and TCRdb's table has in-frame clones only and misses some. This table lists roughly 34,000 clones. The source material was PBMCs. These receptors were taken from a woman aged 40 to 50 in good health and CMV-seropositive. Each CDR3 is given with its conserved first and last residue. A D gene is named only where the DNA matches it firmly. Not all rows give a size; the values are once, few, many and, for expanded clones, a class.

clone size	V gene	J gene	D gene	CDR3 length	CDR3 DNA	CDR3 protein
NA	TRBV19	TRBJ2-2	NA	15	TGTGCCAGTAGTGTCGGGACATACGGCACCGGGGAGCTGTTTTTT	CASSVGTYGTGELFF
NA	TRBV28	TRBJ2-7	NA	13	TGTGCCAGCAGGTCTAGCGACCCCTACGAGCAGTACTTC	CASRSSDPYEQYF
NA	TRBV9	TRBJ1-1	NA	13	TGTGCCAGCAGCTACAAAGGAGGGGCCGAAGCTTTCTTT	CASSYKGGAEAFF
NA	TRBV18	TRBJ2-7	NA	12	TGTGCCAGCTCAACGACTAGGAACGAGCAGTACTTC	CASSTTRNEQYF
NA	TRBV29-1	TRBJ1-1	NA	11	TGCAGCGTTTCTCTGAACACTGAAGCTTTCTTT	CSVSLNTEAFF
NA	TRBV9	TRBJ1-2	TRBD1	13	TGTGCCAGCAGCGAGGGACAGGGCTATGGCTACACCTTC	CASSEGQGYGYTF
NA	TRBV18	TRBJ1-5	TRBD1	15	TGTGCCAGCTCCCCTGATGGGCAGGGGGTTCAGCCCCAGCATTTT	CASSPDGQGVQPQHF
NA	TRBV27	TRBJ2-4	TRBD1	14	TGTGCCAGCAGTTTAGACAGGGGAAAAAACATTCAGTACTTC	CASSLDRGKNIQYF
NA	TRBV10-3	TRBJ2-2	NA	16	TGTGCCATCACGCTCCCCCAAGCGATTAACACCGGGGAGCTGTTTTTT	CAITLPQAINTGELFF
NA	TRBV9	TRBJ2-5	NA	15	TGTGCCAGCAGCCCAGCGGCAGCCACTGAAGAGACCCAGTACTTC	CASSPAAATEETQYF
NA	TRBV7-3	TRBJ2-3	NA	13	TGTGCCAGCAGCTTTTACACGCAGGATACGCAGTATTTT	CASSFYTQDTQYF
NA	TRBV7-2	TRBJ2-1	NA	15	TGTGCCAGCAGCTTACCGGGGAATTTCCACAATGAGCAGTTCTTC	CASSLPGNFHNEQFF
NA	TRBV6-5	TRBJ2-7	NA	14	TGTGCCAGCAGTTACGGGGACACCCCCTACGAGCAGTACTTC	CASSYGDTPYEQYF
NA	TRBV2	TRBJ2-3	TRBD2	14	TGTGCCAGCACAGTTCTAGCGGGAACAGATACGCAGTATTTT	CASTVLAGTDTQYF
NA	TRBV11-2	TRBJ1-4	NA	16	TGTGCCAGCAGCTCGGGACTGGGGCTGGCTAATGAAAAACTGTTTTTT	CASSSGLGLANEKLFF
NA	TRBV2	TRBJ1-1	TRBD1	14	TGTGCCAGCAGGGACAAAAACAGGGGCACTGAAGCTTTCTTT	CASRDKNRGTEAFF
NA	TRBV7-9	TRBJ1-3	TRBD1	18	TGTGCCAGCAGCTTCCCGGGACAGGGGTTAAGCTCTGGAAACACCATATATTTT	CASSFPGQGLSSGNTIYF
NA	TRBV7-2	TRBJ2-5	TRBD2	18	TGTGCCAGCAGCAAACCTAGCCTGCGGGGGGTAGGAAAAGAGACCCAGTACTTC	CASSKPSLRGVGKETQYF
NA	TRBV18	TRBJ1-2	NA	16	TGTGCCAGCTCACCCCAGAAAGGGGTAAATAACTATGGCTACACCTTC	CASSPQKGVNNYGYTF
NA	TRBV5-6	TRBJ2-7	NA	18	TGTGCCAGCAGCTTGTCGAGGCATAGAGGAGGTAGCTCCTACGAGCAGTACTTC	CASSLSRHRGGSSYEQYF
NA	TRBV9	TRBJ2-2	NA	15	TGTGCCAGCAGCACAAGGGGGAGGGCCACCGGGGAGCTGTTTTTT	CASSTRGRATGELFF
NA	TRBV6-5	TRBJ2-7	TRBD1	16	TGTGCCAGCAGTTACGTGGACAGGCCCCTTTTGTACGAGCAGTACTTC	CASSYVDRPLLYEQYF
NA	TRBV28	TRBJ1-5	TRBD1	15	TGTGCCAGCAGTCCGCCCCGTCCAGGGGGGCAGCCCCAGCATTTT	CASSPPRPGGQPQHF
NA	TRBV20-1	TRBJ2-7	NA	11	TGCAGTGCCCCCAGTCAGGGCGAGCAGTACTTC	CSAPSQGEQYF
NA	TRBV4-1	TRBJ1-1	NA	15	TGCGCCAGCAGCCAAGATCGGCAGGGCGACACTGAAGCTTTCTTT	CASSQDRQGDTEAFF
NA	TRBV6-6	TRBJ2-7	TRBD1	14	TGTGCCAGCAGTTCTGGACAGGGGAACTACGAGCAGTACTTC	CASSSGQGNYEQYF
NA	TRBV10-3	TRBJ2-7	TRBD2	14	TGTGCCATCAGTGAGGGACTAGCGGGAGGCGAGCAGTACTTC	CAISEGLAGGEQYF
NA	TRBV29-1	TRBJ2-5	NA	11	TGCAGCGTTGTCCCACAGGCGACCCAGTACTTC	CSVVPQATQYF
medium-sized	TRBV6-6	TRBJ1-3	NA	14	TGTGCCAGCAGTTACTCGCAGGGGGGAAACACCATATATTTT	CASSYSQGGNTIYF
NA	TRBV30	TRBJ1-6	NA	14	TGTGCCTGCTACAGGAGCTCCTATAATTCACCCCTCCACTTT	CACYRSSYNSPLHF
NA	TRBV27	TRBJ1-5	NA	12	TGTGCCAGCAGGACAGCTGATCAGCCCCAGCATTTT	CASRTADQPQHF
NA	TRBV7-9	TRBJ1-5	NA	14	TGTGCCAGCAGCGGGGGGGGTGTGGGTCAGCCCCAGCATTTT	CASSGGGVGQPQHF
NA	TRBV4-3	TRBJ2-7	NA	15	TGCGCCAGCAGCCAAGACAGGCGACAGCTCTACGAGCAGTACTTC	CASSQDRRQLYEQYF
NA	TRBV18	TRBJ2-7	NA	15	TGTGCCAGCTCACCGGAGGCAGGTCGACGATACGAGCAGTACTTC	CASSPEAGRRYEQYF
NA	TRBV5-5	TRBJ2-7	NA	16	TGTGCCAGCAGCTTGGCCGTCAGGAAGAGCTCCTACGAGCAGTACTTC	CASSLAVRKSSYEQYF
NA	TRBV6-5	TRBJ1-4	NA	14	TGTGCCAGCAGTTACTTGGCAGGGCGGGAAAAACTGTTTTTT	CASSYLAGREKLFF
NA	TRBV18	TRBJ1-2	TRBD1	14	TGTGCCAGCTCACCCAGACAGGGGGCGTTTGGCTACACCTTC	CASSPRQGAFGYTF
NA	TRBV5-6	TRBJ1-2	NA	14	TGTGCCAGCAGCTTTGGGTTTGGGGCAAGAGGCTACACCTTC	CASSFGFGARGYTF
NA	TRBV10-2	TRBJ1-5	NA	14	TGCGCCAGCAACGTGGGAGGGGGATATCAGCCCCAGCATTTT	CASNVGGGYQPQHF
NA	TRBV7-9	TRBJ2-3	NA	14	TGTGCCAGCAGCCCGACACCGAGCACAGATACGCAGTATTTT	CASSPTPSTDTQYF
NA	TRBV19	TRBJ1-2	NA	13	TGTGCCAGTCAGAGCGACGAGAACTATGGCTACACCTTC	CASQSDENYGYTF
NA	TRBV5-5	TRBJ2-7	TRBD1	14	TGTGCCAGCAGCTTCACACAGGGGTCCTACGAGCAGTACTTC	CASSFTQGSYEQYF
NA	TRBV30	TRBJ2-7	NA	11	TGTGCCTGGACAGGTTCCTACGAGCAGTACTTC	CAWTGSYEQYF
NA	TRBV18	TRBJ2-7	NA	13	TGTGCCAGCTCACCATTGGACACAGACGAGCAGTACTTC	CASSPLDTDEQYF
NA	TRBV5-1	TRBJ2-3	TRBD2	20	TGCGCCAGCAGCTTGGCCCTTTCTGCCCCGGGACTAGCTACCTCCGATACGCAGTATTTT	CASSLALSAPGLATSDTQYF
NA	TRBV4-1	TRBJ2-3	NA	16	TGCGCCAGCAGCCCTGAAAGGGGATACAGCACAGATACGCAGTATTTT	CASSPERGYSTDTQYF
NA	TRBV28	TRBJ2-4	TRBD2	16	TGTGCCAGCAGTTACGGACTAGAGGGCATTAAAAACATTCAGTACTTC	CASSYGLEGIKNIQYF
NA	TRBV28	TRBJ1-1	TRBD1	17	TGTGCCAGCAGCCACCCGGGACAGGGGGGGGTGAGCACTGAAGCTTTCTTT	CASSHPGQGGVSTEAFF
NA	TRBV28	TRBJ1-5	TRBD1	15	TGTGCCAGCAGCTTCCACAGGGGGCGAGTTCAGCCCCAGCATTTT	CASSFHRGRVQPQHF
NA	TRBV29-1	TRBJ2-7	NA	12	TGCAGCGTTGGTGGAGGTCCCTACGAGCAGTACTTC	CSVGGGPYEQYF
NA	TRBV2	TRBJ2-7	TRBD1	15	TGTGCCAGCAGTGACCCCGGGACAGGGATCCACGAGCAGTACTTC	CASSDPGTGIHEQYF
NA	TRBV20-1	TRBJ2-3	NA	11	TGCAGTGCTAGACCAGCGGATACGCAGTATTTT	CSARPADTQYF
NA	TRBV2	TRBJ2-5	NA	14	TGTGCCAGCAGTGAAGCGAAAGGGGGAGAGACCCAGTACTTC	CASSEAKGGETQYF
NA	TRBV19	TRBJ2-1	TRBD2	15	TGTGCCAGTACCCTGACTAGCGGGAGGGTACATGAGCAGTTCTTC	CASTLTSGRVHEQFF
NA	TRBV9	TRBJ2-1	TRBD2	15	TGTGCCAGCACCCCGGGGGGAGTCCCCTACAATGAGCAGTTCTTC	CASTPGGVPYNEQFF
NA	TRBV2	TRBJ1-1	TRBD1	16	TGTGCCAGCAGTGATGACAGGGAATATTTAGAATCTGAAGCTTTCTTT	CASSDDREYLESEAFF
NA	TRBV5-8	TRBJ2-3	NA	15	TGTGCCAGCAGCTTGGGACAGGCCCTGCCAGATACGCAGTATTTT	CASSLGQALPDTQYF